The present T cell receptor beta chain was sequenced within a study of T cells in Graves' hyperthyroidism and ophthalmopathy. Orbital computed tomography, thyroid ultrasound, serum thyroxine and TRAb, and clinical symptoms together informed the diagnoses. RNA transcripts served as the template for amplifying TCR beta CDR3 regions. The HTBI primer set served for first-round RT-PCR of the TCR CDR3. TCRdb re-called the multiplex PCR reads through MiXCR, storing one row per CDR3 protein. The sample contains 540,000 or so distinct CDR3 sequences, around 42% of which appear only once. Ten or more counts support this clonotype. This receptor was identified in an adult woman with Graves' disease, either hyperthyroidism or ophthalmopathy (not recorded which). Input material: peripheral blood or thyroid tissue (not recorded which).

DNA of the CDR3: TGTGCCAGCAGTTCCCGCCGCGACGAGCAGTACTTC. Translating it yields CASSSRRDEQYF. The J gene is TRBJ2-7, the V gene TRBV28; D is unresolved. V lost 4 bases and J lost 5, with 9 bases in between. This CDR3 region has 12 residues. CDR1 is MDHEN and CDR2 is SYDVKM in the germline V gene. Variable domain in full (rest from reference TRBV28 and TRBJ2-7): DVKVTQSSRYLVKRTGEKVFLECVQDMDHENMFWYRQDPGLGLRLIYFSYDVKMKEKGDIPEGYSVSREKKERFSLILESASTNQTSMYLCASSSRRDEQYFGPGTRLTVT.